These 4 T cell receptor beta chains were sequenced from one sample in a study of immune characterization of retroperitoneal liposarcoma. TCRdb fed the PCR reads into MiXCR, producing one record per CDR3 protein. The table lists under 11,000 distinct CDR3 sequences, 50% of them singletons. The sample taken for sequencing was tumor tissue. Receptors were obtained from a female donor with retroperitoneal liposarcoma.

The rearrangement uses TRBV6-2 or TRBV6-3 and TRBJ2-1; TRBD1 might be the D (6 bases). The CDR3 contains 18 residues. Germline V gene sequence: CDR1 MNHEY, CDR2 SVGEGT. V dropped 3 bases and J dropped 13 bases, with 31 bases sitting between them. The CDR3 region is CASSYSIGGSAKGETQFF. The CDR3 nucleotides read TGTGCCAGCAGTTATTCTATTGGGGGTAGCGCCAAGGGGGAGACCCAGTTCTTC.

The chain recombines TRBV6-2 or TRBV6-3 with TRBJ2-5; 11 nucleotides match TRBD1. The DNA end is a closer match to TRBJ2-7, so the J assignment may be wrong. The CDR3 loop spans 14 amino acids. The germline gives CDR1 MNHEY, CDR2 SVGEGT. The CDR3 DNA reads as TGTGCCAGCAGAGCCGGGACAGGGGGAAACGAGCAGTACTTC. Residues: CASRAGTGGNEQYF.

DNA for the CDR3: TGTGCCAGCAGTTCGGGACTCCTCCAGTACTTC. As protein: CASSSGLLQYF. J is TRBJ2-5 and V is TRBV12-3 or TRBV12-4, with D possibly TRBD2 on 6 matching bases. V was trimmed by 4 bases and J by 10 bases, leaving 10 bases between them. This CDR3 comprises 11 residues.

This clonotype was picked up a small number of times. Since no conserved phenylalanine or tryptophan closes the CDR3, a read error is the likely cause. This rearrangement joins TRBV7-8 to TRBJ1-6; 11 nucleotides line up with TRBD1. The CDR3 is 16 residues long. The V gene end was trimmed by 5 bases and the J gene end by 13 bases; junction bases not matched to a gene: 13. CDR1 SGHVS and CDR2 FQNEAQ come from the germline V gene. CDR3 sequence reads: CASSPGTGGSGSPLHL. Here the CDR3 DNA reads TGTGCCAGCAGCCCAGGGACAGGGGGGTCTGGATCCCCCCTCCACTTG.